This T cell receptor beta chain was profiled in a study of radiotherapy plus CTLA-4 blockade in lung cancer (dated by TCRdb to the late 2010s). General notes on the study: Objective responses occurred in approximately 17% of enrolled patients, and around 29% achieved disease control. Broad study findings and their caveats: After treatment with radiotherapy and ipilimumab, TCR clones that originated in tumors expanded in peripheral blood. The strongest predictors of response were reported to be early dynamic shifts in blood T cell clones along with a rise in serum interferon-beta following radiation.

Focal radiation therapy combined with CTLA-4 blockade (ipilimumab) was tested in patients with chemo-refractory metastatic non-small-cell lung cancer. Turning to this clone: Its target antigen remains unknown. The input lacks base qualities; no much larger clone sits a single base away.

From the cysteine through the phenylalanine, the CDR3 covers 16 amino acids. Of the read, only the CDR3 DNA is kept; its 48 bases are in frame from base 1. CDR1 and CDR2, per the germline V gene, are SGHVS and FNYEAQ. Trimming removed 2 bases from V and 4 bases from J, leaving 15 bases between the germline ends. Library prep was done by the immunoSEQ multiplex PCR assay. This immuneACCESS table, as held by TCRdb, lists in-frame sequences with V and J called but not all clones. Of the missing ones, under half trace to an unresolved V gene in checked studies; the others have no known cause. This sample is represented by 40,000 to 45,000 clones; 75% of them were singletons. Around 9.6% of the sample goes to the ten largest clones.

The chain links TRBV7-6 with TRBJ2-1; the D segment could be TRBD2, given 7 matching bases. This TCR was recovered from a human donor with non-small cell lung cancer who had stable disease on radiotherapy plus ipilimumab. Source: peripheral blood, taken from a patient treated with radiotherapy plus ipilimumab. The CDR3 has the sequence CASSLLGGGIYNEQFF. In nucleotides, the sequence is TGTGCCAGCAGCTTATTGGGCGGGGGCATATACAATGAGCAGTTCTTC.